This T cell receptor beta chain appears in the sequencing data of a study of a mutant IDH1 vaccine in newly diagnosed glioma. At the level of the study: Patients under treatment included around 60% males and approximately 38% females and had a mean age of approximately 44 years. Those enrolled had earlier been treated with radiotherapy, temozolomide, or both, mostly both.

In germline, CDR1 is SGHDT, CDR2 YYEEEE. Trimming pared 0 bases from V and 2 bases from J, leaving 11 bases between. CDR3 size: 15 residues. Profiling relied on immunoSEQ multiplex PCR, and the TCRdb table lists in-frame clones only, not all of them. The sample yields tens of thousands of clones, over 75% seen once. Comment on this clone: The antigen remains unidentified.

The time point: week 11, during vaccination. Vaccinated patients received 300 ug of mutant IDH1 20-mer peptide per dose, with topical imiquimod. In every donor, the tumor was a new WHO grade 3 or 4 IDH1-mutant, ATRX-lost astrocytoma. This rearrangement joins TRBV5-6 to TRBJ1-1; D is unclear. The sequencing here drew on PBMCs, taken from a glioma patient whose treatment included an IDH1 peptide vaccine. This clonotype was obtained from a man in his fifties with glioma. The CDR3 loop reads CASSLAFGVNTEAFF. As DNA, the CDR3 is TGTGCCAGCAGCTTGGCCTTCGGGGTCAACACTGAAGCTTTCTTT.